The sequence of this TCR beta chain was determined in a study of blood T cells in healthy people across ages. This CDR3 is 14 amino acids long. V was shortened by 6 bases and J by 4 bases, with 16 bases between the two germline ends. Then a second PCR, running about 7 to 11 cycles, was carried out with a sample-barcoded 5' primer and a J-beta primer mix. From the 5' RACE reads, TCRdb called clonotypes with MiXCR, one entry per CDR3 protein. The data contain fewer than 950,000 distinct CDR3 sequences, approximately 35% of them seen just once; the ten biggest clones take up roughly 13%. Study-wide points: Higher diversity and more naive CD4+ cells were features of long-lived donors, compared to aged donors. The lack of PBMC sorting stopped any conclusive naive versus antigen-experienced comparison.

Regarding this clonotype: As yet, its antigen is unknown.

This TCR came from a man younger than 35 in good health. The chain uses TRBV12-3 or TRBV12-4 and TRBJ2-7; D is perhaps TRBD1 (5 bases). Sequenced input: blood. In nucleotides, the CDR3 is TGTGCCAGCAGAACTTCGGCAGGGAATTACGAGCAGTACTTC. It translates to CASRTSAGNYEQYF.